This T cell receptor (beta chain) originates from a study of cytomegalovirus exposure and HLA in healthy donors. There are a few counts of this clone. Its cognate antigen is unknown. Overall study findings and caveats: The authors later linked a missense DCLRE1C variant to TCR beta V- and J-gene trimming. There were 150 to 200 TCR beta chains listed as cytomegalovirus-associated. Associated with HLA alleles at 0.05 false discovery rate in a later analysis were 16,951 TCR beta sequences. As was reported, the HLA-A and HLA-B alleles of most subjects were accurately predicted from TCR beta sequences.

Germline V gene data show CDR1 as LNHDA and CDR2 as SQIVND (reference sequence). This CDR3 spans 15 amino acids. The germline V and J ends were trimmed by 3 bases and 6 bases, with 15 bases remaining between them. In the PCR, 60 Vbeta and 13 Jbeta primers were used. The data were produced by immunoSEQ multiplex PCR, yet TCRdb's version contains in-frame clones alone and is incomplete. The repertoire consists of about 130,000 clones, with around 78% occurring once and the leading ten covering roughly 20%. This rearrangement joins TRBV19 to TRBJ1-5, with unresolved D. The clonotype originates from a man aged 18 to 29 in good health and CMV-seropositive. Sequenced input: PBMCs. The CDR3 here is CASSIGPYARQPQHF. The CDR3 bases are TGTGCCAGTAGTATTGGGCCCTACGCGCGTCAGCCCCAGCATTTT.